The 28 T cell receptor beta chains listed next were all sequenced from one sample in a study of identical twins. TCRdb ran MiXCR on the 5' RACE reads and lists one entry per CDR3 protein. The repertoire holds roughly 1,500,000 distinct CDR3 sequences, with about 32% as singletons. Specimen: cord blood. These receptors were taken from a newborn girl in good health.

This clonotype was detected only a few times. The V call is TRBV5-1, the J call TRBJ2-1; a weak D match, TRBD1 (6 bases). The V gene's germline CDR1 is SGHRS and CDR2 YFSETQ. V was pared by 4 bases and J by 3 bases, with 17 bases between. This CDR3 comprises 16 residues. CDR3 in DNA: TGCGCCAGCAGCCGCGTGACAGGAAGGGACTACAATGAGCAGTTCTTC. Protein: CASSRVTGRDYNEQFF.

This clonotype was found many times. The chain couples TRBV20-1 to TRBJ2-1, with D tentatively TRBD2 (6 bases). This CDR3 is 14 amino acids long. V lost 0 bases and J 4 bases, leaving 10 bases between the germline ends. Germline V gene lookup returns CDR1 DFQATT and CDR2 SNEGSKA (reference sequence). CDR3 amino acids: CSARDLATYNEQFF. The CDR3 DNA reads TGCAGTGCTAGAGACCTAGCGACTTACAATGAGCAGTTCTTC.

The CDR3 DNA reads TGTGCCAGCAGCAAGGGGGGGAAACTTTCAGGGGTCCACGAGCAGTACTTC. Its protein product is CASSKGGKLSGVHEQYF. The rearrangement joins TRBV3-1 to TRBJ2-4, with a possible D match to TRBD2 (7 bases). The DNA end is more similar to TRBJ2-7, so the J call may be wrong. The germline gives CDR1 LGHDT, CDR2 YNNKEL (reference sequence). The CDR3 contains 17 residues.

The chain links TRBV27 to TRBJ2-3; 9 bases line up with TRBD1. CDR1 MNHEY and CDR2 SMNVEV come from the germline V gene (reference sequence). CDR3 length: 18 amino acids. V lost 4 bases to trimming and J lost 2 bases; unmatched junction nucleotides: 13. The CDR3 protein is CASSSPLGDRDSTDTQYF. For the CDR3, the DNA is TGTGCCAGCAGTTCCCCGCTCGGGGACAGGGACTCCACAGATACGCAGTATTTT.

This clonotype was observed a handful of times. This chain links TRBV4-2 with TRBJ2-3, with TRBD2 matching 7 bases. The CDR3 totals 14 residues. Trimming at V came to 4 bases and at J to 2 bases, leaving 3 bases not matched to a gene. From germline, CDR1 is LGHNA and CDR2 YNFKEQ. Here the CDR3 DNA reads TGTGCCAGCAGCCGTGGGACTACCACAGATACGCAGTATTTT. It translates to CASSRGTTTDTQYF.

V gene TRBV3-1 combines with J gene TRBJ2-1; D uncertain. V lost 1 base to trimming and J lost 9 bases, with 13 bases between them. Per the germline V gene, CDR1 is LGHDT and CDR2 is YNNKEL (reference sequence). The CDR3 is 14 residues long. CDR3 region: CASSQGIFLPEQFF. Here the CDR3 DNA reads TGTGCCAGCAGCCAAGGAATCTTTCTCCCTGAGCAGTTCTTC.

There are many counts of this clonotype. This chain connects TRBV12-3 or TRBV12-4 to TRBJ2-7; D is undetermined. This CDR3 comprises 14 residues. V was pared by 9 bases and J by 0 bases, with 15 bases between. CDR3 residues: CASSGGESSYEQYF. The CDR3 DNA reads TGTGCCAGTAGTGGCGGCGAGAGCTCCTACGAGCAGTACTTC.

CDR3 in amino acids: CASSSGGRVIYEQYF. The DNA of the CDR3 is TGTGCCAGCAGCTCGGGGGGCAGGGTGATCTACGAGCAGTACTTC. The chain carries TRBV13 and TRBJ2-7, with D perhaps matching TRBD2 (7 bases). Per the germline V gene, CDR1 is PRHDT and CDR2 is FYEKMQ (reference sequence). The CDR3 extends over 15 amino acids. V was clipped by 4 bases and J by 3 bases, with 16 bases between them.

The gene calls are TRBV3-1 and TRBJ2-3, with TRBD2 matching 7 bases. This CDR3 region has 15 residues. V shed 0 bases and J 8 bases; nucleotides not matched to a gene: 8. Germline CDR1 LGHDT, CDR2 YNNKEL (reference sequence). In DNA, the CDR3 is TGTGCCAGCAGCCAAGACGGGCTAGCGGCAGGTACGCAGTATTTT. Translated, it gives CASSQDGLAAGTQYF.

The V and J genes are TRBV20-1 and TRBJ2-3, with a weak D call TRBD1 (6 bases). Germline V gene lookup returns CDR1 DFQATT and CDR2 SNEGSKA (reference sequence). V lost 3 bases and J 3 bases, leaving 16 bases between the germline ends. The CDR3 runs to 15 residues. CDR3 nucleotide sequence: TGCAGTGCTAGTAGGCAGGGGAGACGGACAGATACGCAGTATTTT. Its translation is CSASRQGRRTDTQYF.

The chain links TRBV5-1 to TRBJ1-1, with 7 bases identical to TRBD1. The CDR3 totals 13 residues. In germline, CDR1 is SGHRS, CDR2 YFSETQ. V shed 5 bases, J shed 7 bases, and the junction held 8 bases outside the gene matches. The DNA for the CDR3 is TGCGCCAGCAGGCCAGGACAGGCCGGTGAAGCTTTCTTT. Protein sequence: CASRPGQAGEAFF.

This clonotype occurred many times. This chain uses TRBV29-1 with TRBJ2-5; D is unresolved. The V end lost 4 bases, the J end lost 5 bases, and 14 bases lay between the germline ends. The V gene's germline CDR1 is SQVTM and CDR2 ANQGSEA. This CDR3 is built from 13 residues. CDR3 sequence reads: CSVGVIRFETQYF. DNA for the CDR3: TGCAGCGTTGGTGTGATCAGGTTCGAGACCCAGTACTTC.

V gene TRBV28 combines with J gene TRBJ2-5, with D perhaps being TRBD1 or TRBD2 (6 bases each). The J call may be mistaken, given a closer DNA end match to TRBJ2-7. This CDR3 contains 14 residues. CDR1 and CDR2 (germline): MDHEN, SYDVKM. The CDR3 loop reads CASRVEGDHYEQYF. DNA for the CDR3: TGTGCCAGCAGAGTGGAGGGGGACCACTACGAGCAGTACTTC.

This chain uses TRBV16 with TRBJ1-5; 11 bases agree with TRBD1. Germline trimming cut 1 base from V and 0 bases from J; bases unmatched to any gene: 2. CDR1 KGHSY and CDR2 FQNENV come from the germline V gene. The CDR3 sequence is 17 residues long. This CDR3 reads CASSQWDRGFSNQPQHF. The CDR3, as DNA: TGTGCCAGCAGCCAATGGGACAGGGGGTTTAGCAATCAGCCCCAGCATTTT.

The chain is built from TRBV5-5 and TRBJ1-5; 8 nucleotides align to TRBD1. The V gene end was trimmed by 4 bases and the J gene end by 9 bases; junction bases not matched to a gene: 12. CDR3 size: 15 residues. Germline V gives CDR1 SGHKS, CDR2 YYEKEE (reference sequence). CDR3 amino acids: CASSPLLQGGTPQHF. CDR3 in DNA: TGTGCCAGCAGCCCCCTCTTACAGGGGGGTACGCCCCAGCATTTT.

This rearrangement joins TRBV4-2 to TRBJ1-1, with D uncertain. Germline-derived CDR1 and CDR2 are LGHNA and YNFKEQ. The CDR3 contains 14 residues. With 1 base removed from V and 4 bases from J, the gap between germline ends came to 10 bases. The CDR3 loop reads CASSQVPDVTEAFF. In DNA, the CDR3 is TGTGCCAGCAGCCAAGTGCCGGATGTCACTGAAGCTTTCTTT.

This chain connects TRBV29-1 to TRBJ2-5, with unresolved D. CDR1 and CDR2 (germline): SQVTM, ANQGSEA. V dropped 7 bases and J dropped 11 bases, with 17 bases sitting between them. The CDR3 loop spans 11 amino acids. CDR3 residues: CSAQRFDEQYF. The CDR3 coding sequence is TGCAGCGCCCAGAGGTTTGATGAGCAGTACTTC.

This clonotype occurred a few times. The J gene is TRBJ2-5, the V gene TRBV6-5, with 11 nucleotides matching TRBD2. Germline V gene data show CDR1 as MNHEY and CDR2 as SVGAGI. Trimming took 6 bases from V and 1 from J; bases not matched to a gene: 7. The CDR3 contains 16 residues. The CDR3 is CASRALAGEFQETQYF. In nucleotides, the CDR3 is TGTGCCAGCAGGGCACTAGCGGGAGAGTTCCAAGAGACCCAGTACTTC.

The CDR3 DNA sequence: TGTGCCAGCAGAGCCGGGACAGAGCATCAGCCCCAGCATTTT. Translated: CASRAGTEHQPQHF. The genes are TRBV28 and TRBJ1-5, with TRBD1 matching 7 bases. The CDR3 has 14 amino acids. Germline V lookup: CDR1 MDHEN, CDR2 SYDVKM. V gave up 6 bases and J gave up 5 bases; unmatched junction bases: 7. Full variable domain (remainder filled in from reference TRBV28 and TRBJ1-5): DVKVTQSSRYLVKRTGEKVFLECVQDMDHENMFWYRQDPGLGLRLIYFSYDVKMKEKGDIPEGYSVSREKKERFSLILESASTNQTSMYLCASRAGTEHQPQHFGDGTRLSIL.

The V call is TRBV4-2, the J call TRBJ2-1; D is possibly TRBD2 (6 bases). V dropped 0 bases and J dropped 4 bases, with 13 bases sitting between them. Germline CDR1 reads LGHNA; CDR2 reads YNFKEQ. CDR3 size: 16 residues. CDR3 DNA sequence: TGTGCCAGCAGCCAAGATCCACTAGCAGATTACAATGAGCAGTTCTTC. Residues: CASSQDPLADYNEQFF.

This chain connects TRBV20-1 to TRBJ2-1, with a tentative D call TRBD1 (5 bases). CDR1 is DFQATT and CDR2 is SNEGSKA in the germline V gene (reference sequence). V gave up 0 bases and J gave up 8 bases, with 23 bases separating them. This CDR3 spans 17 amino acids. CDR3 residues: CSARDPGLRTWGHEQFF. The CDR3 DNA reads as TGCAGTGCTAGAGATCCTGGGTTGCGGACCTGGGGCCATGAGCAGTTCTTC.

This clonotype was observed a handful of times. The rearrangement uses TRBV6-2 or TRBV6-3 and TRBJ2-7, with TRBD1 matching over 7 bases. Germline V gene sequence: CDR1 MNHEY, CDR2 SVGEGT. CDR3 length: 12 amino acids. V gave up 7 bases and J gave up 7 bases; unmatched junction bases: 7. CDR3 sequence reads: CASTATGMEQYF. CDR3 in DNA: TGTGCCAGCACCGCGACAGGGATGGAGCAGTACTTC.

The chain has TRBV20-1 and TRBJ2-1; the D gene is possibly TRBD1 (5 bases). Germline CDR1 and CDR2: DFQATT and SNEGSKA (reference sequence). Trimming pared 1 base from V and 9 bases from J, leaving 19 bases between. The CDR3 runs to 15 residues. CDR3 region: CSARGLGVLRSEQFF. Here the CDR3 DNA reads TGCAGTGCTAGAGGGCTAGGGGTCCTTCGATCTGAGCAGTTCTTC.

This clonotype was seen a handful of times. The chain uses TRBV7-9 and TRBJ2-1; D may match TRBD1 or TRBD2 (5 bases each). V shed 3 bases and J shed 4 bases, with 13 bases lying between them. The CDR3 sequence is 15 residues long. Germline V gives CDR1 SEHNR, CDR2 FQNEAQ (reference sequence). The CDR3 region is CASSLGEYRYNEQFF. The DNA of the CDR3 is TGTGCCAGCAGCTTGGGGGAGTACCGATACAATGAGCAGTTCTTC.

DNA for the CDR3: TGCAGTGCTAAGGGGGCAGGAGAGACCCAGTACTTC. Its translation: CSAKGAGETQYF. The V and J genes are TRBV20-1 and TRBJ2-5; TRBD1 agrees at 7 bases. The CDR3 sequence is 12 residues long. Germline V CDR1 and CDR2: DFQATT, SNEGSKA (reference sequence). The J segment lost 4 bases and the V segment lost 4 bases, leaving 3 bases of the junction unmatched.

There are a few counts of this clonotype. The genes are TRBV10-3 and TRBJ1-2; no clear D gene. Per the germline V gene, CDR1 is ENHRY and CDR2 is SYGVKD. This CDR3 region has 14 residues. The germline V and J ends were trimmed by 2 bases and 5 bases, with 12 bases remaining between them. The CDR3 protein is CAISEGVLGYGYTF. The CDR3 coding sequence is TGTGCCATCAGTGAGGGAGTTCTGGGGTATGGCTACACCTTC.

Comment on this clonotype: One junction end disagrees with the germline gene, perhaps due to a read error. V usage is TRBV4-2 and J usage is TRBJ1-5; the D gene is possibly TRBD1 (5 bases). The CDR3 runs 16 residues. CDR1 and CDR2 from the germline V gene are LGHNA and YNFKEQ. The CDR3 loop is CASSQDKGRGNRPQHF. The DNA for the CDR3 is TGTGCCAGCAGCCAAGATAAGGGACGGGGCAATCGGCCCCAGCATTTT.

The chain is built from TRBV28 and TRBJ2-2; TRBD2 matches 12 bases. This CDR3 spans 18 amino acids. V lost 5 bases, J lost 5 bases, and 12 bases stayed unmatched. CDR1 is MDHEN and CDR2 is SYDVKM in the germline V gene. This CDR3 is CASSPNRTSGNETGELFF. CDR3 in DNA: TGTGCCAGCAGTCCCAATCGGACTAGCGGGAACGAGACCGGGGAGCTGTTTTTT.